The clone carrying this TCR beta chain was found many times. The antigen is unknown. It was genomic DNA that served as the template for profiling TCR beta VDJ and CDR3. TCRdb called the reads again in MiXCR, with one record for every CDR3 protein. The repertoire has some 190,000 distinct CDR3 sequences, around half of them found once; the top ten carry approximately 2.9%. The source of the sample is a study of CD8+CD57+ T cells in acquired aplastic anemia. Study overall: Sorted CD4+ and CD8+ cells yielded DNA averaging around 3.2 ug. Healthy donor CD4+ cell samples had a mean of about 10.8 million reads.

General study points: In common between the patients and the controls were more than 25 CD8+ CDR3 sequences.

V dropped 1 base and J dropped 6 bases, with 7 bases sitting between them. Looked up from germline, CDR1 is SEHNR and CDR2 is FQNEAQ (reference sequence). CDR3 length: 13 amino acids. The source material was sorted CD4+, CD8+, or CD8+CD57+ T cells (not recorded which) from PBMCs. The rearrangement links TRBV7-9 to TRBJ1-5; D is ambiguous. This TCR derives from a human donor in good health. CDR3 residues: CASSLGQSQPQHF. CDR3 nucleotides: TGTGCCAGCAGCTTAGGCCAGAGTCAGCCCCAGCATTTT. The entire variable domain, with the rest obtained from reference TRBV7-9 and TRBJ1-5, is as follows: DTGVSQNPRHKITKRGQNVTFRCDPISEHNRLYWYRQTLGQGPEFLTYFQNEAQLEKSRLLSDRFSAERPKGSFSTLEIQRTEQGDSAMYLCASSLGQSQPQHFGDGTRLSIL.